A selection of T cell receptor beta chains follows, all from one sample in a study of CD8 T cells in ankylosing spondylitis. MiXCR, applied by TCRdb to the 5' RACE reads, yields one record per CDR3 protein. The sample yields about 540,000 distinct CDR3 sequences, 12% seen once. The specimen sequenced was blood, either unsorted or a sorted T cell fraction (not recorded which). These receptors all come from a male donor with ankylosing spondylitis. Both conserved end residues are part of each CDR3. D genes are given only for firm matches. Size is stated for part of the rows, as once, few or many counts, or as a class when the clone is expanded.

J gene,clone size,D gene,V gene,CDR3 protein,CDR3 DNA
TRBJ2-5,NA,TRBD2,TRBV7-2,CASSFRFTSGSETQYF,TGTGCCAGCAGCTTTCGGTTTACTAGCGGGTCGGAGACCCAGTACTTC
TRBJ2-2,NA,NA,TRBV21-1,CASSKRDLRAAPNTGELFF,TGTGCCAGCAGCAAGCGGGATTTGAGGGCCGCACCGAACACCGGGGAGCTGTTTTTT
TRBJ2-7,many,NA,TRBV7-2,CASRTGASGSTYEQYF,TGTGCCAGCAGAACAGGGGCTAGCGGGTCGACCTACGAGCAGTACTTC
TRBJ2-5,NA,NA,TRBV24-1,CATSDLWPGEPQYF,TGTGCCACCAGTGATTTGTGGCCAGGGGAGCCCCAGTACTTC
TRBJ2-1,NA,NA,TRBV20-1,CSASALIHNEQFF,TGCAGTGCTAGCGCTTTAATCCACAATGAGCAGTTCTTC
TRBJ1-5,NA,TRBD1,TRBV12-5,CASGAPGTGFNQPQHF,TGTGCTAGTGGTGCACCCGGGACAGGGTTTAATCAGCCCCAGCATTTT
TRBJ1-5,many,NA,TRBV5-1,CASSPGDSNQPQHF,TGCGCCAGCAGCCCGGGCGATAGCAATCAGCCCCAGCATTTT
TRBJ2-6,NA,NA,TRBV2,CASSDPRGSGANVLTF,TGTGCCAGCAGTGACCCAAGGGGCTCTGGGGCCAACGTCCTGACTTTC
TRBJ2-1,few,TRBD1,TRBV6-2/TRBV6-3,CASRETGSHNEQFF,TGTGCCAGCAGGGAGACAGGGTCCCACAATGAGCAGTTCTTC
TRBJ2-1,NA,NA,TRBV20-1,CSAAGRGLYNEQFF,TGCAGTGCTGCGGGCAGGGGCCTTTACAATGAGCAGTTCTTC
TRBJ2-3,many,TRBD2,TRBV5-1,CASSYRTSGRTDTQYF,TGCGCCAGCAGCTACAGAACTAGCGGGAGGACAGATACGCAGTATTTT
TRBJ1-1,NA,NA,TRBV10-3,CAISEFRGLTEAFF,TGTGCCATCAGTGAGTTCAGGGGCCTAACTGAAGCTTTCTTT
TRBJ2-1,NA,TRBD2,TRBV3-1,CASSQTSGSSEQFF,TGTGCCAGCAGCCAGACTAGCGGGAGTAGTGAGCAGTTCTTC
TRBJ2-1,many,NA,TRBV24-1,CATSDSTDNEQFF,TGTGCCACCAGTGATTCGACAGACAATGAGCAGTTCTTC
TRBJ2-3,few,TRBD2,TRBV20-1,CSAGRGSLAGESTDTQYF,TGCAGTGCCGGGAGGGGGTCCTTAGCGGGAGAATCCACAGATACGCAGTATTTT
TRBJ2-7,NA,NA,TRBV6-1,CASSPRAGIFSYEQYF,TGTGCCAGCAGTCCCCGCGCCGGAATCTTTTCCTACGAGCAGTACTTC
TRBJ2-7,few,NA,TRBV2,CASSPAVTDYEQYF,TGTGCCAGCAGTCCCGCGGTTACAGACTACGAGCAGTACTTC
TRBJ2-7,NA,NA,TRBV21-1,CANPGRRLYEQYF,TGTGCCAACCCCGGACGGAGACTCTACGAGCAGTACTTC
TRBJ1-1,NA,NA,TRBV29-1,CSAAGRKNTEAFF,TGCAGCGCTGCGGGACGGAAGAACACTGAAGCTTTCTTT
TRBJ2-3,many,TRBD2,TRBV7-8,CASSYGGLAGSDTQYF,TGTGCCAGCAGCTATGGGGGACTAGCGGGTTCAGATACGCAGTATTTT
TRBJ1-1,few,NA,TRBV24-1,CATRDNFNTEAFF,TGTGCCACCAGGGACAATTTTAACACTGAAGCTTTCTTT
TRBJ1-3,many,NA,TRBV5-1,CASSLEGSSGNTIYF,TGCGCCAGCAGCTTGGAAGGCAGCTCTGGAAACACCATATATTTT
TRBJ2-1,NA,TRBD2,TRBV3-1,CASSPPGTSGLNEQFF,TGTGCCAGCAGCCCCCCCGGGACTAGCGGGCTTAATGAGCAGTTCTTC
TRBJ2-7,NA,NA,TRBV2,CASMDEAYEQYF,TGTGCCAGTATGGACGAAGCCTACGAGCAGTACTTC
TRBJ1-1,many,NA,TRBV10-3,CAISDWQGGAEAFF,TGTGCCATCAGTGATTGGCAGGGAGGCGCTGAAGCTTTCTTT
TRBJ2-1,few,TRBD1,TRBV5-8,CASSLGDSIYNEQFF,TGTGCCAGCAGCTTGGGGGACAGTATCTACAATGAGCAGTTCTTC
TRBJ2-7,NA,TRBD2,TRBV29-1,CSVGASGRGEQYF,TGCAGCGTTGGGGCTAGCGGGAGAGGAGAGCAGTACTTC
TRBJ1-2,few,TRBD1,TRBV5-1,CASSSGTAVLTYTF,TGCGCCAGCAGCTCCGGGACAGCCGTCTTAACCTACACCTTC
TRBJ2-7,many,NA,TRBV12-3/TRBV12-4,CASSRRYEQYF,TGTGCCAGCAGTCGACGATACGAGCAGTACTTC
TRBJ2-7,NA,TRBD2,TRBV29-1,CSVEGLAGNYEQYF,TGCAGCGTTGAAGGACTAGCGGGGAACTACGAGCAGTACTTC
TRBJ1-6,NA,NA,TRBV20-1,CSAGGTGVNSPLHF,TGCAGTGCTGGAGGTACGGGGGTAAATTCACCCCTCCACTTT
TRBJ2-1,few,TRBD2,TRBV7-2,CASSRLAYYNEQFF,TGTGCCAGCAGTCGACTAGCCTACTACAATGAGCAGTTCTTC
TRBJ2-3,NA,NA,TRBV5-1,CASSLEGSVGADTQYF,TGCGCCAGCAGCTTGGAAGGTAGCGTCGGGGCAGATACGCAGTATTTT
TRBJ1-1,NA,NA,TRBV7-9,CASSLAGQAQAFF,TGTGCCAGCAGCTTAGCGGGCCAGGCTCAAGCTTTCTTT
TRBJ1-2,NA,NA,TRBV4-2,CASSPPMGASDYGYTF,TGTGCCAGCAGCCCACCTATGGGGGCTTCTGACTATGGCTACACCTTC
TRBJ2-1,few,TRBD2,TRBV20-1,CSATREVEQFF,TGCAGTGCTACGCGGGAGGTTGAGCAGTTCTTC
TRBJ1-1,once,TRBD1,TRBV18,CASSPPRDRGGTEAFF,TGTGCCAGCTCACCACCGCGGGACAGGGGAGGGACTGAAGCTTTCTTT
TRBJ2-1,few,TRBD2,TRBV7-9,CASYLGNVKREKDEQFF,TGTGCCAGCTATCTAGGGAACGTGAAGCGGGAGAAGGATGAGCAGTTCTTC
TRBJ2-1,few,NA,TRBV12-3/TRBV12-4,CASSQRLEWGNEQFF,TGTGCCAGCAGCCAAAGACTAGAGTGGGGAAATGAGCAGTTCTTC
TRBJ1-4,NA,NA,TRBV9,CASSVGTVNEKLFF,TGTGCCAGCAGCGTAGGGACAGTTAATGAAAAACTGTTTTTT
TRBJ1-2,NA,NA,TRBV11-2,CASSLDLGAGGYTF,TGTGCCAGCAGCTTAGACCTGGGGGCGGGTGGCTACACCTTC
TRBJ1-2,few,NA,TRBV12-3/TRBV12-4,CASSLEENYGYTF,TGTGCCAGCAGTTTAGAGGAGAACTATGGCTACACCTTC
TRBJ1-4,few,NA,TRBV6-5,CASSYNGGGEKLFF,TGTGCCAGCAGTTACAATGGGGGCGGTGAAAAACTGTTTTTT
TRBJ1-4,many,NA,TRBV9,CASSVLQGEYEKLFF,TGTGCCAGCAGCGTGCTCCAGGGAGAGTATGAAAAACTGTTTTTT
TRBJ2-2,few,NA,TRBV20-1,CSARVRTRAPGELFF,TGCAGTGCTAGAGTGCGCACAAGGGCACCCGGGGAGCTGTTTTTT
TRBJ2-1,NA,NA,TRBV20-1,CSAPDTAKVGNEQFF,TGCAGTGCTCCCGACACCGCCAAAGTTGGCAATGAGCAGTTCTTC
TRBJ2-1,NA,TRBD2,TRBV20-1,CSATRTSGSMINEQFF,TGCAGTGCTACTCGGACTAGCGGGAGTATGATCAATGAGCAGTTCTTC
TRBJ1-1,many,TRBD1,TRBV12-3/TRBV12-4,CASSRMTGLFAEAFF,TGTGCCAGCAGCCGGATGACAGGGCTGTTCGCTGAAGCTTTCTTT
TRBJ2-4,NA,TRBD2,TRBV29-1,CTGGLAGGGDKNIQYF,TGCACCGGCGGGCTAGCGGGAGGGGGGGACAAAAACATTCAGTACTTC